Following are 30 T cell receptor beta chains from one sample sequenced in a study of vaccination and CD4 T cells after COVID-19. Treatment in this sample: roughly ten-day PBMC culture with coronavirus spike peptide pools or control peptides (ViraFEST assay). Sequence data for DNA of cultured CD4+ T cells were generated by the Oncomine TCR Beta short-read assay. MiXCR, applied by TCRdb to the PCR reads, yields one record per CDR3 protein. The repertoire has some 15,000 distinct CDR3 sequences, about 51% of them found once; the top ten carry about an eighth. Their specific antigens are unknown. The sample was CD4+ T cells from blood, cultured in vitro. These receptor sequences come from a human donor who had recovered from COVID-19.

This clonotype was seen a few times. The CDR3 region is CATSDHEKSTDTQYF. CDR3 DNA sequence: TGTGCCACCAGTGATCATGAAAAAAGCACAGATACGCAGTATTTT. The V and J genes are TRBV24-1 and TRBJ2-3; the D is unclear. Trimming removed 3 bases from V and 0 bases from J, with 9 bases in between. This CDR3 region has 15 residues. Germline V gene lookup returns CDR1 KGHDR and CDR2 SFDVKD.

This sequence joins TRBV5-6 and TRBJ1-2, with TRBD1 matching over 7 bases. Germline V gives CDR1 SGHDT, CDR2 YYEEEE. V dropped 5 bases and J dropped 7; count of bases not matched to a gene: 11. The CDR3 totals 14 residues. The chain's CDR3 is CASRLRVSGGGYTF. The CDR3 coding sequence is TGTGCCAGCAGACTTCGGGTTTCAGGGGGTGGCTACACCTTC.

The J gene is TRBJ1-5, the V gene TRBV12-3 or TRBV12-4, with D perhaps TRBD1 (6 bases). Trimming shortened V by 6 bases and J by 6 bases, and 15 bases separated the two germline ends. This CDR3 is 14 amino acids long. The chain's CDR3 is CASRSTGFFQPQHF. Here the CDR3 DNA reads TGTGCCAGCAGGTCCACAGGGTTCTTTCAGCCCCAGCATTTT.

The chain uses TRBV6-1 and TRBJ2-1, with a possible D match to TRBD2 (5 bases). Trimming took off 1 base at V and 2 bases at J, with 9 bases between the two ends. The length of the CDR3 is 15 residues. CDR1 is MNHNS, CDR2 SASEGT, per germline. The CDR3 reads CASSEGLAAYNEQFF. Here the CDR3 DNA reads TGTGCCAGCAGTGAAGGGCTAGCCGCCTACAATGAGCAGTTCTTC.

This chain uses TRBV7-9 with TRBJ1-3; no firm D call. Deletions cut 5 bases from V and 0 bases from J, with 14 bases between. Germline-derived CDR1 and CDR2 are SEHNR and FQNEAQ (reference sequence). This CDR3 has 16 residues. The DNA of the CDR3 is TGTGCCAGCAGCCCCGGCGCGTACGGCTCTGGAAACACCATATATTTT. Amino acids: CASSPGAYGSGNTIYF.

V is TRBV19 and J is TRBJ1-2, with D hard to call. The CDR3 has 12 amino acids. Germline assignment: CDR1 LNHDA and CDR2 SQIVND (reference sequence). Trimming stripped 3 bases from V and 5 bases from J, with 7 bases between. CDR3: CASSIQGYGYTF. In DNA form, the CDR3 reads TGTGCCAGTAGTATCCAAGGTTATGGCTACACCTTC.

There are a few counts of this clonotype. J is TRBJ1-1 and V is TRBV6-1; TRBD1 matches at 7 bases. The CDR3 spans 13 residues. Trimming took 4 bases from V and 10 from J; bases not matched to a gene: 9. CDR1 and CDR2 from the germline V gene are MNHNS and SASEGT. The CDR3 DNA sequence: TGTGCCAGCAGTGCCCTCAGGGGGGAAGGAGCTTTCTTT. Its translation is CASSALRGEGAFF.

Turning to this clonotype: A read error may produce the germline difference seen at one junction end. The V call is TRBV19, the J call TRBJ1-5; D is ambiguous. CDR3 length equals 14 residues. Germline CDR1 is LNHDA and CDR2 is SQIVND (reference sequence). CDR3 bases: TGTGCCAGTAGTACAGCAAATAGCAATCGGCCCCAGCATTTT. As protein: CASSTANSNRPQHF.

V usage is TRBV6-2 or TRBV6-3 and J usage is TRBJ2-3, with 9 bases fitting TRBD2. Germline V lookup: CDR1 MNHEY, CDR2 SVGEGT. V shed 2 bases, J shed 4 bases, and the junction held 4 bases outside the gene matches. The CDR3 has 15 amino acids. As DNA, the CDR3 is TGTGCCAGCAGTTACCCGCGGGAGGGAGCAGATACGCAGTATTTT. Translating gives CASSYPREGADTQYF.

This chain uses TRBV6-5 with TRBJ2-7; TRBD2 matches at 9 bases. The ends lost 3 bases at V and 3 bases at J; junction bases unmatched: 6. Germline V gives CDR1 MNHEY, CDR2 SVGAGI. This CDR3 is 15 amino acids long. CDR3 protein: CASSYAAGGSYEQYF. In nucleotides, the CDR3 is TGTGCCAGCAGTTATGCCGCGGGAGGGAGCTACGAGCAGTACTTC.

The V call is TRBV6-1, the J call TRBJ2-5; D may be TRBD2 (5 bases). V lost 7 bases to trimming and J lost 0 bases, with 12 bases between them. This CDR3 has 14 residues. CDR1 and CDR2 from the germline V gene are MNHNS and SASEGT. CDR3 protein: CASTTLEYQETQYF. As DNA, the CDR3 is TGTGCCAGCACCACACTAGAGTACCAAGAGACCCAGTACTTC.

The chain links TRBV10-3 to TRBJ2-7; 11 nucleotides match TRBD1. V lost 6 bases to trimming and J lost 4 bases; unmatched junction nucleotides: 8. Germline lookup yields CDR1 ENHRY and CDR2 SYGVKD. The CDR3 extends over 15 amino acids. CDR3 DNA sequence: TGTGCCATCAGCGACCGGGACAGGGGGAAATACGAGCAGTACTTC. Translating it yields CAISDRDRGKYEQYF.

The chain joins TRBV20-1 to TRBJ2-1; 8 bases map to TRBD2. The CDR3 is 14 amino acids. In germline, CDR1 is DFQATT, CDR2 SNEGSKA (reference sequence). J lost 0 bases, V lost 2 bases, and 0 bases had no gene match. The CDR3 DNA is TGCAGTGCTAGACTAGCGGGCTCCTACAATGAGCAGTTCTTC. Translating it yields CSARLAGSYNEQFF.

This clonotype has more than one count but fewer than ten. The chain uses TRBV7-8 and TRBJ2-2; D call uncertain. CDR1 and CDR2 (germline): SGHVS, FQNEAQ. The CDR3 covers 14 residues. Trimming stripped 5 bases from V and 6 bases from J, with 13 bases between. The CDR3 DNA reads TGTGCCAGCAGCCAAAGGGCCTCCTCCGGGGAGCTGTTTTTT. Amino acids: CASSQRASSGELFF.

The gene calls are TRBV11-2 and TRBJ1-6; 10 bases match TRBD1. CDR3 length equals 16 residues. CDR1 and CDR2 (germline): SGHAT, FQNNGV. Trimming at V came to 2 bases and at J to 8 bases, leaving 6 bases not matched to a gene. The CDR3 spells CASSLLGTGVHSPLHF. CDR3 sequence (DNA): TGTGCCAGCAGCTTACTAGGGACAGGGGTTCATTCACCCCTCCACTTT.

The chain couples TRBV19 to TRBJ1-2; tentative D call: TRBD1 (6 bases). The CDR3 loop spans 15 amino acids. The V gene's germline CDR1 is LNHDA and CDR2 SQIVND (reference sequence). Trimming removed 5 bases from V and 4 bases from J, with 17 bases in between. The CDR3 bases are TGTGCCAGTAGTGATACAGGGTACCGTGCCTATGGCTACACCTTC. Translating gives CASSDTGYRAYGYTF.

The chain couples TRBV12-3 or TRBV12-4 to TRBJ2-2, with unresolved D. V was trimmed by 2 bases and J by 1 base, leaving 5 bases between them. The CDR3 sequence is 14 residues long. The CDR3, as DNA: TGTGCCAGCAGTTTAATGGGGAACACCGGGGAGCTGTTTTTT. Protein: CASSLMGNTGELFF.

The chain is built from TRBV20-1 and TRBJ1-5; 8 nucleotides match TRBD1. Trimming removed 2 bases from V and 1 base from J; junction bases left unmatched: 4. There are 15 residues in the CDR3. Germline CDR1 DFQATT, CDR2 SNEGSKA (reference sequence). CDR3 sequence: CSARLQGGSNQPQHF. CDR3 DNA: TGCAGTGCTAGACTACAGGGGGGGAGCAATCAGCCCCAGCATTTT.

The chain combines TRBV6-1 with TRBJ2-3; TRBD2 matches 10 bases. This CDR3 is 16 amino acids long. Germline values: CDR1 MNHNS, CDR2 SASEGT. V lost 7 bases to trimming and J lost 2 bases; unmatched junction nucleotides: 9. The CDR3 coding sequence is TGTGCCAGCAAAAGCGGGAGGGCCTTTGACACAGATACGCAGTATTTT. Amino acids: CASKSGRAFDTDTQYF.

The genes are TRBV10-3 and TRBJ2-2; tentatively, D is TRBD1 (6 bases). Germline V gives CDR1 ENHRY, CDR2 SYGVKD. This CDR3 has 16 residues. Trimming pared 0 bases from V and 1 base from J, leaving 9 bases between. The CDR3 nucleotides are TGTGCCATCAGTGAGTCTCCGGGACAGAACACCGGGGAGCTGTTTTTT. This translates into CAISESPGQNTGELFF.

V is TRBV6-1 and J is TRBJ1-4, with D hard to call. Germline assignment: CDR1 MNHNS and CDR2 SASEGT. CDR3 length equals 12 residues. V dropped 8 bases and J dropped 3 bases, with 7 bases sitting between them. CDR3 nucleotides: TGTGCCAGCTCTACAGCTAATGAAAAACTGTTTTTT. The encoded protein is CASSTANEKLFF.

The J gene is TRBJ1-2, the V gene TRBV7-8; D unclear. This CDR3 region has 15 residues. Deletions cut 1 base from V and 6 bases from J, with 15 bases between. CDR1 SGHVS and CDR2 FQNEAQ come from the germline V gene. In nucleotides, the CDR3 is TGTGCCAGCAGCTTAGGGAGGGCAGCTTATGATGGCTACACCTTC. Translation: CASSLGRAAYDGYTF.

The rearrangement joins TRBV4-1 to TRBJ1-5; 7 bases align to TRBD1. CDR3 length: 16 residues. V was clipped by 5 bases and J by 4 bases; unmatched bases: 11. In germline, CDR1 is MGHRA, CDR2 YSYEKL. CDR3 sequence (DNA): TGCGCCAGCAGCTCAAAACCGGGACAGATTAATCAGCCCCAGCATTTT. Protein sequence: CASSSKPGQINQPQHF.

This clonotype came up a few times. The chain recombines TRBV12-3 or TRBV12-4 with TRBJ1-2; a weak D match, TRBD1 (5 bases). The CDR3 totals 13 residues. Trimming pared 7 bases from V and 7 bases from J, leaving 16 bases between. In nucleotides, the CDR3 is TGTGCCAGCAATACTGGCGGCAGGGCTGGCTACACCTTC. Protein: CASNTGGRAGYTF.

The rearrangement joins TRBV28 to TRBJ1-1; TRBD1 aligns across 8 bases. After removal of 5 bases from V and 1 base from J, the junction contained 6 bases not matched to a gene. The CDR3 length is 15 residues. CDR1 MDHEN and CDR2 SYDVKM come from the germline V gene. The CDR3 protein is CASSEAGTGNTEAFF. As DNA, the CDR3 is TGTGCCAGCAGTGAAGCCGGGACAGGGAACACTGAAGCTTTCTTT. The full variable domain, in which reference TRBV28 and TRBJ1-1 provide the parts outside the CDR3, is DVKVTQSSRYLVKRTGEKVFLECVQDMDHENMFWYRQDPGLGLRLIYFSYDVKMKEKGDIPEGYSVSREKKERFSLILESASTNQTSMYLCASSEAGTGNTEAFFGQGTRLTVV.

This clonotype was found a few times. The chain uses TRBV20-1 and TRBJ2-2, with D tentatively TRBD1 or TRBD2 (5 bases each). Germline V gene lookup returns CDR1 DFQATT and CDR2 SNEGSKA (reference sequence). V was cut by 0 bases and J by 2 bases, with 13 bases left in between. The CDR3 is 16 amino acids. CDR3 amino acids: CSARDPGTENTGELFF. CDR3 coding DNA: TGCAGTGCTAGAGACCCCGGGACGGAAAACACCGGGGAGCTGTTTTTT.

This chain joins TRBV23-1 and TRBJ2-5; 7 positions agree with TRBD1. TRBV23-1 has ORF status, its function being uncertain. The CDR3 extends over 14 amino acids. With V trimmed by 5 bases and J by 5 bases, 8 bases remained unmatched. In DNA form, the CDR3 reads TGCGCCAGCAGTTCCGACAGGGCTAGGGAGACCCAGTACTTC. Translating it yields CASSSDRARETQYF.

The CDR3 nucleotides read TGCAGTGCTAGATCACAAAGCAGCACAGATACGCAGTATTTT. It specifies CSARSQSSTDTQYF. This chain joins TRBV20-1 and TRBJ2-3; D unclear. The V end was cut by 2 bases, the J end by 0 bases, with 9 bases between. CDR3 length: 14 residues. CDR1 DFQATT and CDR2 SNEGSKA come from the germline V gene (reference sequence).

The CDR3 DNA reads as TGTGCCAGCACCCTAAGTCGGTTTGCCTATGGCTACACCTTC. This encodes CASTLSRFAYGYTF. The genes are TRBV6-1 and TRBJ1-2; D call uncertain. The CDR3 consists of 14 residues. Per the germline V gene, CDR1 is MNHNS and CDR2 is SASEGT. Deletions cut 7 bases from V and 4 bases from J, with 16 bases between.

This chain uses TRBV28 with TRBJ1-3; no firm D call. V lost 3 bases and J 8 bases, leaving 11 bases between the germline ends. CDR3 length: 13 amino acids. CDR1 is MDHEN and CDR2 is SYDVKM in the germline V gene. CDR3 nucleotide sequence: TGTGCCAGCAGTTTTAGCAGGTCTGACACCATATATTTT. It is translated as CASSFSRSDTIYF.